Shown below are 6 T cell receptor beta chains from a single sample sequenced in a study of OX40 agonist ivuxolimab in advanced cancers. Data came from immunoSEQ multiplex PCR; TCRdb stores just in-frame clones and leaves some out. The sample shows some 57,000 clones, 65% to 85% of them seen only once. Sequencing used CD4+ or CD8+ T cells sorted from blood, obtained in a trial of the OX40 agonist ivuxolimab. The origin of the receptors is an adult with an advanced solid tumor such as melanoma, head and neck, liver or kidney cancer.

The J gene is TRBJ2-3, the V gene TRBV7-3; 10 bases fit TRBD2. The CDR3 is made up of 17 amino acids. V lost 3 bases, J lost 2 bases, and 8 bases stayed unmatched. The germline CDR1 and CDR2 sequences are SGHTA and FQGTGA. CDR3 sequence reads: CASSLRSGGSNTDTQYF. For the CDR3, the DNA is TGTGCCAGCAGCTTGCGTAGCGGGGGGTCGAACACAGATACGCAGTATTTT.

This clone has just one count. CDR3 residues: CASSDAKNRGNTGELFF. CDR3 coding DNA: TGTGCCAGCAGTGACGCGAAAAATAGGGGAAACACCGGGGAGCTGTTTTTT. V and J are TRBV6-4 and TRBJ2-2; D is perhaps TRBD1 (5 bases). Germline V gives CDR1 MRHNA, CDR2 SNTAGT. Trimming cost V 2 bases and J 2 bases, with 15 bases left between them. This CDR3 has 17 residues.

V and J are TRBV2 and TRBJ1-5; the D gene is possibly TRBD1 (6 bases). The CDR3 spans 14 residues. Trimming left V 7 bases short and J 6 bases short, with 16 bases between. Germline V gene sequence: CDR1 SNHLY, CDR2 FYNNEI. CDR3 DNA sequence: TGTGCCAGCAAGGGGGAGGTGGGGAGTCAGCCCCAGCATTTT. This encodes CASKGEVGSQPQHF.

The chain joins TRBV9 to TRBJ1-5; D is unclear. CDR1 and CDR2 from the germline V gene are SGDLS and YYNGEE. The CDR3 sequence is 15 residues long. Deletions cut 1 base from V and 7 bases from J, with 15 bases between. The CDR3 sequence: CASSVSGGYHQPQHF. The DNA for the CDR3 is TGTGCCAGCAGCGTAAGCGGAGGGTATCACCAGCCCCAGCATTTT. The full variable domain, rest sourced from reference TRBV9 and TRBJ1-5, is DSGVTQTPKHLITATGQRVTLRCSPRSGDLSVYWYQQSLDQGLQFLIQYYNGEERAKGNILERFSAQQFPDLHSELNLSSLELGDSALYFCASSVSGGYHQPQHFGDGTRLSIL.

This clone was observed a few times. V is TRBV30 and J is TRBJ1-6, with TRBD1 matching over 7 bases. V was pared by 2 bases and J by 5 bases, with 6 bases of the junction left unmatched. CDR3 length equals 15 residues. The germline V gene has CDR1 GTSNPN and CDR2 SVGIG (reference sequence). The CDR3 region has the DNA TGTGCCTGGAGTCTACCGGGACAGCATAATTCACCCCTCCACTTT. Translating it yields CAWSLPGQHNSPLHF.

The gene calls are TRBV6-1 and TRBJ2-7; perhaps TRBD2 as D (6 bases). This CDR3 spans 13 amino acids. Looked up from germline, CDR1 is MNHNS and CDR2 is SASEGT. Trimming pared 6 bases from V and 8 bases from J, leaving 17 bases between. The CDR3 sequence is CASSEGLQVKQYF. Written as DNA, the CDR3 is TGTGCCAGCAGCGAGGGACTTCAAGTCAAGCAGTACTTC.